This T cell receptor (beta chain) derives from a study of T cell repertoires in cytomegalovirus infection. One entry per CDR3 protein results from TCRdb running MiXCR on the reads. The sample records hundreds of thousands of distinct CDR3 sequences, approximately 10% being singletons. General study results and limits: Dominant in the ex vivo response were TCR beta clonotypes restricted by HLA-C and specific for CMV.

This clonotype was seen repeatedly, ten times or more. Its cognate antigen is unknown. Sequences were obtained from PBMCs. The TCR comes from a human donor in good health (CMV status not recorded). Some clones in this sample may be carry-over from other donors' samples.

The CDR3 protein is CASSQAQRGAYNEQFF. As DNA, the CDR3 is TGTGCCAGCAGCCAAGCCCAGCGGGGGGCCTACAATGAGCAGTTCTTC. The chain combines TRBV14 with TRBJ2-1, with 9 bases aligning to TRBD2. V shed 1 base, J shed 2 bases, and the junction held 3 bases outside the gene matches. Germline-derived CDR1 and CDR2 are SGHDN and FVKESK. The CDR3 totals 16 residues. The full variable domain, with the rest looked up from reference TRBV14 and TRBJ2-1, is EAGVTQFPSHSVIEKGQTVTLRCDPISGHDNLYWYRRVMGKEIKFLLHFVKESKQDESGMPNNRFLAERTGGTYSTLKVQPAELEDSGVYFCASSQAQRGAYNEQFFGPGTRLTVL.